One and the same sample provided the 30 T cell receptor beta chains below, sequenced in a study of cytomegalovirus exposure and HLA in healthy donors (dated by TCRdb to about 2017). Library method: the immunoSEQ multiplex PCR assay. For the multiplex PCR, a mixture combining 60 forward primers for TCR Vbeta segments and 13 reverse primers for TCR Jbeta segments was used. TCRdb's version of the immuneACCESS table is confined to in-frame rearrangements and falls short of the full clone set. An unresolved V gene accounts for under half of the shortfall where checked; the remainder is of unknown origin. This sample lists 170,000 or so clones; around 80% were detected once. The ten largest clones add up to approximately 1.5% of the sample. The sequencing sample was made of PBMCs. The receptors were sampled from a woman in her thirties in good health and CMV-seropositive.

This chain connects TRBV11-2 to TRBJ2-1, with TRBD2 identical over 8 bases. This CDR3 contains 17 residues. The V gene end was trimmed by 4 bases and the J gene end by 4 bases; junction bases not matched to a gene: 12. Germline values: CDR1 SGHAT, CDR2 FQNNGV. The CDR3 DNA reads TGTGCCAGCAGCTCGGACATGACTAGCGACAGTTACAATGAGCAGTTCTTC. Protein product: CASSSDMTSDSYNEQFF.

This clone occurred once. This sequence joins TRBV28 and TRBJ1-3; D not certain. V lost 5 bases and J 2 bases, leaving 16 bases between the germline ends. The CDR3 spans 16 residues. The V gene's germline CDR1 is MDHEN and CDR2 SYDVKM. In nucleotides, the CDR3 is TGTGCCAGCAGTCCTCTAGGTAGTTCGGCTGGAAACACCATATATTTT. It is translated as CASSPLGSSAGNTIYF. Complete variable domain (other parts from reference TRBV28 and TRBJ1-3): DVKVTQSSRYLVKRTGEKVFLECVQDMDHENMFWYRQDPGLGLRLIYFSYDVKMKEKGDIPEGYSVSREKKERFSLILESASTNQTSMYLCASSPLGSSAGNTIYFGEGSWLTVV.

The V gene is TRBV9, the J gene TRBJ1-3, with 8 bases lining up with TRBD1. The germline V gene has CDR1 SGDLS and CDR2 YYNGEE. Trimming at V came to 3 bases and at J to 2 bases, leaving 4 bases not matched to a gene. The CDR3 loop spans 15 amino acids. The CDR3 nucleotides are TGTGCCAGCAGCGGATCGACAGGGGCTGGAAACACCATATATTTT. This sequence encodes CASSGSTGAGNTIYF.

CDR3 nucleotides: TGTGCCAGCAGCCAGTTGGGCATGGGACAGCGGACGGGCTACACCTTC. Translating gives CASSQLGMGQRTGYTF. The chain joins TRBV7-2 to TRBJ1-2; 7 positions match TRBD1. The CDR3 consists of 16 residues. CDR1 and CDR2 from the germline V gene are SGHTA and FQGNSA. The junction had 17 bases not matched to a gene; V was cut back by 5 bases and J by 8 bases.

This clone was observed once. The genes are TRBV6-1 and TRBJ2-7; 9 nucleotides match TRBD1. J was trimmed by 7 bases and V by 3 bases; bases with no gene match: 10. The length of the CDR3 is 15 residues. Germline CDR1 is MNHNS and CDR2 is SASEGT. This CDR3 is CASSDPGTGSREQYF. The CDR3 nucleotides read TGTGCCAGCAGTGACCCCGGGACAGGGTCTCGAGAGCAGTACTTC.

This clone has only a few counts. The chain joins TRBV29-1 to TRBJ2-5; 9 bases match TRBD2. The CDR3 is 13 residues long. Looked up from germline, CDR1 is SQVTM and CDR2 is ANQGSEA. V trimming: 6 bases; J trimming: 2 bases; junction bases outside the gene matches: 4. CDR3 bases: TGCAGCGTAGTCCTAGCGGGGCAAGAGACCCAGTACTTC. Amino acid sequence: CSVVLAGQETQYF.

As DNA, the CDR3 is TGTGCCAGCAGTTTTGGCGGTTTGTCCAATGAGCAGTTCTTC. Translated: CASSFGGLSNEQFF. The V and J genes are TRBV28 and TRBJ2-1, with no clear D. This CDR3 is 14 amino acids long. Germline V gene data show CDR1 as MDHEN and CDR2 as SYDVKM. Deletions cut 3 bases from V and 6 bases from J, with 12 bases between. Full variable domain (outside the CDR3, taken from reference TRBV28 and TRBJ2-1): DVKVTQSSRYLVKRTGEKVFLECVQDMDHENMFWYRQDPGLGLRLIYFSYDVKMKEKGDIPEGYSVSREKKERFSLILESASTNQTSMYLCASSFGGLSNEQFFGPGTRLTVL.

The DNA of the CDR3 is TGTGCCAGCAGCGTAGGGGGCGGGAGGGTTGAGACCCAGTACTTC. Translating it yields CASSVGGGRVETQYF. The chain uses TRBV9 and TRBJ2-5; TRBD2 agrees at 9 bases. The CDR3 is 15 residues long. V dropped 0 bases and J dropped 5; count of bases not matched to a gene: 5. Looked up from germline, CDR1 is SGDLS and CDR2 is YYNGEE. Full variable domain (rest looked up from reference TRBV9 and TRBJ2-5): DSGVTQTPKHLITATGQRVTLRCSPRSGDLSVYWYQQSLDQGLQFLIQYYNGEERAKGNILERFSAQQFPDLHSELNLSSLELGDSALYFCASSVGGGRVETQYFGPGTRLLVL.

This chain links TRBV27 with TRBJ2-7; D is possibly TRBD1 (5 bases). The germline V gene encodes CDR1 MNHEY and CDR2 SMNVEV (reference sequence). The CDR3 spans 15 residues. V was trimmed by 5 bases and J by 2 bases, leaving 16 bases between them. This CDR3 reads CASSPGWGLPYEQYF. In DNA form, the CDR3 reads TGTGCCAGCAGTCCCGGGTGGGGCTTACCCTACGAGCAGTACTTC.

CDR3 DNA sequence: TGTGCCAGCAACAAAGGGGGAGGGGGGACTGAAGCTTTCTTT. This encodes CASNKGGGGTEAFF. This chain connects TRBV7-2 to TRBJ1-1; TRBD1 might be the D (6 bases). Trimming removed 7 bases at V and 5 bases at J, with 17 bases between. The CDR3 covers 14 residues. CDR1 is SGHTA, CDR2 FQGNSA, per germline.

V and J are TRBV11-2 and TRBJ2-1, with a weak D call TRBD2 (5 bases). Deletions cut 2 bases from V and 0 bases from J, with 11 bases between. The CDR3 is 16 residues long. Looked up from germline, CDR1 is SGHAT and CDR2 is FQNNGV. DNA for the CDR3: TGTGCCAGCAGCTTAACGGGGAGAAGCTCCTACAATGAGCAGTTCTTC. Encoded protein: CASSLTGRSSYNEQFF.

This sequence joins TRBV4-2 and TRBJ2-5; weak D call: TRBD2 (5 bases). The V gene lost 4 bases and the J gene lost 14 bases, with 26 bases spanning the gap. CDR1 and CDR2 from the germline V gene are LGHNA and YNFKEQ. The CDR3 length is 15 residues. The DNA for the CDR3 is TGTGCCAGCAGCCCCACCGGTGAAGGGAGAGGGAGACAATACTTC. Translated: CASSPTGEGRGRQYF.

This clone was seen a handful of times. One end of the junction is discordant with germline, which a read error may explain. The chain employs TRBV2 and TRBJ2-5; TRBD1 aligns across 8 bases. CDR3 length equals 13 residues. The germline gives CDR1 SNHLY, CDR2 FYNNEI. For the CDR3, the DNA is TGTGCCAGCAGCGAAGGACAGGGAGAGACCCAGTACTTC. Its protein is CASSEGQGETQYF.

The chain recombines TRBV7-8 with TRBJ1-4; 7 bases are shared with TRBD1. The CDR3 covers 13 residues. V was pared by 4 bases and J by 7 bases, with 3 bases of the junction left unmatched. The V gene's germline CDR1 is SGHVS and CDR2 FQNEAQ. The CDR3 loop is CASSSDRSEKLFF. The CDR3 DNA follows: TGTGCCAGCAGCTCGGACAGGTCTGAAAAACTGTTTTTT.

The chain employs TRBV5-4 and TRBJ1-1; D gene unclear. V lost 4 bases and J 1 base, leaving 11 bases between the germline ends. The CDR3 has 14 amino acids. Per the germline V gene, CDR1 is SGHNT and CDR2 is YYREEE (reference sequence). The CDR3 bases are TGTGCCAGCAGCCTGACGGGATCGAACACTGAAGCTTTCTTT. It translates to CASSLTGSNTEAFF.

DNA for the CDR3: TGTGCCAGCAGCGTACTTCCACGACAGGGGGATTGTGAAAAACTGTTTTTT. This encodes CASSVLPRQGDCEKLFF. This chain links TRBV9 with TRBJ1-4; 9 nucleotides agree with TRBD1. Germline trimming cut 1 base from V and 7 bases from J; bases unmatched to any gene: 11. The CDR3 spans 17 residues. Germline V lookup: CDR1 SGDLS, CDR2 YYNGEE.

The rearrangement joins TRBV9 to TRBJ2-3, with 8 positions matching TRBD2. CDR1 is SGDLS, CDR2 YYNGEE, per germline. The CDR3 is 15 residues long. J lost 2 bases, V lost 3 bases, and 5 bases had no gene match. The CDR3 loop reads CASSGAGAFTDTQYF. In nucleotides, the CDR3 is TGTGCCAGCAGCGGAGCGGGAGCTTTCACAGATACGCAGTATTTT.

The chain employs TRBV15 and TRBJ1-5; 8 bases are a match to TRBD1. The germline gives CDR1 LNHNV, CDR2 YYDKDF (reference sequence). The CDR3 loop spans 13 amino acids. V gave up 8 bases and J gave up 2 bases; unmatched junction bases: 2. The DNA for the CDR3 is TGTGCCACCGACAGGGGCGGCAATCAGCCCCAGCATTTT. Encoded protein: CATDRGGNQPQHF.

The CDR3 region has the DNA TGTGCCAGCAGCTTCCCCGGAGGGGGCCACGAGCAGTACTTC. It specifies CASSFPGGGHEQYF. The V gene is TRBV7-6, the J gene TRBJ2-7, with a possible D match to TRBD1 (7 bases). CDR1 is SGHVS, CDR2 FNYEAQ, per germline. V lost 3 bases to trimming and J lost 5 bases, with 14 bases between them. This CDR3 is built from 14 residues. The full variable domain, with the rest looked up from reference TRBV7-6 and TRBJ2-7, is GAGVSQSPRYKVTKRGQDVALRCDPISGHVSLYWYRQALGQGPEFLTYFNYEAQQDKSGLPNDRFSAERPEGSISTLTIQRTEQRDSAMYRCASSFPGGGHEQYFGPGTRLTVT.

CDR3: CASSYSQGYYEQYF. The CDR3 nucleotides read TGTGCCAGCAGTTACTCGCAGGGTTACTACGAGCAGTACTTC. The chain uses TRBV6-5 and TRBJ2-7; D perhaps matches TRBD1 (5 bases). V was pared by 0 bases and J by 3 bases, with 9 bases between. Germline lookup yields CDR1 MNHEY and CDR2 SVGAGI. CDR3 size: 14 residues.

This chain uses TRBV27 with TRBJ2-7; 9 nucleotides agree with TRBD2. Germline values: CDR1 MNHEY, CDR2 SMNVEV (reference sequence). This CDR3 has 16 residues. Trimming at V came to 2 bases and at J to 7 bases, leaving 12 bases not matched to a gene. The CDR3 DNA sequence: TGTGCCAGCAGTTTACGCGGGAGCGGGAGGACGGAAGAGCAGTACTTC. Its translation is CASSLRGSGRTEEQYF.

This chain connects TRBV19 to TRBJ1-2; no clear D gene. V was shortened by 1 base and J by 4 bases, with 13 bases between the two germline ends. The CDR3 is 15 amino acids. Germline loops: CDR1 LNHDA, CDR2 SQIVND (reference sequence). CDR3 sequence (DNA): TGTGCCAGTAGTATAGGAGAGGTTCGAGTCTATGGCTACACCTTC. Translated, it gives CASSIGEVRVYGYTF.

The chain couples TRBV6-6 to TRBJ2-2, with a tentative D call TRBD1 (5 bases). The CDR3 covers 15 residues. Germline V CDR1 and CDR2: MNHNY, SVGAGI (reference sequence). The V and J ends lost 6 bases and 2 bases respectively, with 13 bases between them. CDR3 protein: CASRQHDSNTGELFF. As DNA, the CDR3 is TGTGCCAGCAGGCAGCATGACAGCAACACCGGGGAGCTGTTTTTT.

CDR3 in DNA: TGTGCCAGCAGCTCCCGTAATCAGCCCCAGCATTTT. This encodes CASSSRNQPQHF. V is TRBV28 and J is TRBJ1-5; D call uncertain. Per germline, CDR1 MDHEN and CDR2 SYDVKM. The V end was cut by 6 bases, the J end by 4 bases, with 7 bases between. This CDR3 comprises 12 residues. The full variable domain, in which reference TRBV28 and TRBJ1-5 provide the parts outside the CDR3, is DVKVTQSSRYLVKRTGEKVFLECVQDMDHENMFWYRQDPGLGLRLIYFSYDVKMKEKGDIPEGYSVSREKKERFSLILESASTNQTSMYLCASSSRNQPQHFGDGTRLSIL.

There are a few counts of this clone. CDR3 coding DNA: TGTGCCAGCACCCCCTACCATTCCTACGAGCAGTACTTC. As protein: CASTPYHSYEQYF. The chain couples TRBV28 to TRBJ2-7; D not resolved. Germline lookup yields CDR1 MDHEN and CDR2 SYDVKM. The CDR3 has 13 amino acids. V lost 7 bases, J lost 1 base, and 11 bases lay in between.

The chain combines TRBV19 with TRBJ2-2, with D tentatively TRBD1 (5 bases). Germline CDR1 is LNHDA and CDR2 is SQIVND (reference sequence). The V and J ends lost 3 bases and 0 bases respectively, with 8 bases between them. The CDR3 contains 15 residues. The CDR3 nucleotides are TGTGCCAGTAGTATTATACAGGCGAACACCGGGGAGCTGTTTTTT. Translating it yields CASSIIQANTGELFF.

The V call is TRBV28, the J call TRBJ2-3; the D gene is possibly TRBD1 (5 bases). This CDR3 is 14 amino acids long. V was trimmed by 2 bases and J by 5 bases, leaving 11 bases between them. Germline V CDR1 and CDR2: MDHEN, SYDVKM. The CDR3 DNA reads as TGTGCCAGCAGTTTAGGCAGGGCAGGAGATACGCAGTATTTT. Protein product: CASSLGRAGDTQYF.

Of note for this clone: Other DNA sequences in the sample encode the same CDR3. The chain has TRBV6-5 and TRBJ1-1; D possibly corresponds to TRBD1 (5 bases). The germline gives CDR1 MNHEY, CDR2 SVGAGI. The length of the CDR3 is 13 residues. Trimming cost V 4 bases and J 5 bases, with 11 bases left between them. CDR3 sequence (DNA): TGTGCCAGCAGTTCAGAGGGGAGGACTGAAGCTTTCTTT. Translation: CASSSEGRTEAFF.

The rearrangement uses TRBV7-7 and TRBJ2-2, with TRBD1 matching over 7 bases. Germline lookup yields CDR1 SSHAT and CDR2 FNYEAQ (reference sequence). V dropped 5 bases and J dropped 4; count of bases not matched to a gene: 7. CDR3 length equals 15 residues. CDR3 sequence: CASSPRQGFTGELFF. DNA for the CDR3: TGTGCCAGCAGCCCGAGACAGGGTTTCACCGGGGAGCTGTTTTTT.

The chain uses TRBV4-1 and TRBJ2-5; 7 positions agree with TRBD1. Germline CDR1 MGHRA, CDR2 YSYEKL. The CDR3 runs to 17 residues. J lost 5 bases, V lost 4 bases, and 16 bases had no gene match. The CDR3: CASSRFPSSGGVETQYF. The CDR3 region has the DNA TGCGCCAGCAGCCGATTCCCAAGTTCAGGGGGTGTGGAGACCCAGTACTTC.